This T cell receptor beta chain originates from a study of molecular identifiers for immune sequencing clone quantification (dated by TCRdb to the late 2010s). Regarding the study in general: In a replicate experiment, RNA from roughly 20,000 or 100,000 naive CD8 T cells was split into five aliquots, four of which were sequenced. This methods study used CD8 T cells to benchmark TCR RNA copy counting and molecular-identifier clustering-based TCR repertoire sequencing (MIDCIRS).

This clonotype was observed many times. Its antigen specificity is not known. No base quality values were provided; no much bigger clone lies one nucleotide off. Libraries of naive CD8 T cells were generated from roughly 20,000 to 1,000,000 sorted cells, with 10%, 30% or 50% of the purified RNA used. On a BD FACSAria II, naive CD8 T cells were FACS-sorted as CD8+CD4-CCR7+CD45RA+ and collected into RLT Plus buffer. To test detection sensitivity, Jurkat RNA equivalent to more than 9 TCR copies was spiked into samples of about 18,000-1,000,000 naive CD8 T cells. Enrichment of CD8 T cells was done with RosetteSep CD8+ T Cell Enrichment Cocktail plus Ficoll-Paque, and ACK red cell lysis came afterward. The method behind the library was PCR. Data came from an Illumina HiSeq 4000. Bulk TCR libraries were generated as previously described, with the TCR primers listed in Table S5 used. The Qiagen AllPrep DNA/RNA kit was used to purify total RNA. Before analysis, reads from multiple sequencing runs of the same library were pooled. Concerning the study's data processing: Only reads with exact TCR constant sequence were kept, trimmed to 150 nt, and grouped by their 12-nt molecular barcodes. Reads in each barcode group were sub-clustered using a 15% Levenshtein threshold, and a quality-weighted consensus sequence was built for each RNA molecule. Non-functional sequences were filtered out, along with any lower-count sequence sitting one edit away from another sequence. Barcode sub-clusters with fewer than 20% of the maximum read count were removed, based on fitting two negative binomial distributions. In TCRdb, the public reads were trimmed at Q25 with fastp and aligned with MiXCR, with productive beta chains retained. One record per CDR3 amino acid sequence lists the most common genes and DNA. These V and J calls are TCRdb output, not the study's own analysis. Counted in this sample were about 640,000 distinct CDR3 sequences; about 20% of them appeared once. The top ten clones comprise 0.85% of the sample.

Summary of the overall study and its limitations: When barcode sub-clustering was not used, chimeric consensus sequences inflated TCR diversity, with chimeras reaching as high as 47%. Highly expanded clone sizes could be underestimated because identical TCR molecules may share a barcode. Spiked-in Jurkat TCR RNA equal to a single cell's worth was reported to be detectable even within 1,100,000 naive CD8 T cells. Naive libraries contained spiked-in Jurkat TCR RNA (roughly ten copies' worth), which is not part of the donor repertoire. In CMV-specific effector cells, clones with more than 20 RNA copies contained over 99% of molecules, whereas in naive cells such clones contained under 1% of molecules. Modeling gave about 3.2 recovered TCR RNA copies per cell versus 8 to 10 by digital PCR, implying about 30% capture efficiency.

This clonotype was obtained from a human donor in good health. Some libraries in this study had Jurkat cell RNA spiked in. Sequences were obtained from naive CD8+ T cells from blood, with Jurkat cell RNA spiked in. The sample's cell subset or site, from its label and the paper: FACS-sorted CD8+CD4-CCR7+CD45RA+ naive T cells.

The CDR3 region: CASSYSSLGGYNEQFF. The nucleotide sequence reads as follows: TGTGCCAGCAGTTACTCGTCGCTGGGGGGCTACAATGAGCAGTTCTTC. Recombination joined TRBV6-5 with TRBJ2-1, with a weak D call of TRBD2 (6 bases match). The CDR3 runs 16 amino acids, cysteine and phenylalanine included. Only the CDR3 portion is preserved as DNA: 48 bases, with reading frame beginning at the first base. At the junction V is shortened by 0 bases and J by 3 bases, with 12 bases in between. The germline V gene yields MNHEY for CDR1 and SVGAGI for CDR2.